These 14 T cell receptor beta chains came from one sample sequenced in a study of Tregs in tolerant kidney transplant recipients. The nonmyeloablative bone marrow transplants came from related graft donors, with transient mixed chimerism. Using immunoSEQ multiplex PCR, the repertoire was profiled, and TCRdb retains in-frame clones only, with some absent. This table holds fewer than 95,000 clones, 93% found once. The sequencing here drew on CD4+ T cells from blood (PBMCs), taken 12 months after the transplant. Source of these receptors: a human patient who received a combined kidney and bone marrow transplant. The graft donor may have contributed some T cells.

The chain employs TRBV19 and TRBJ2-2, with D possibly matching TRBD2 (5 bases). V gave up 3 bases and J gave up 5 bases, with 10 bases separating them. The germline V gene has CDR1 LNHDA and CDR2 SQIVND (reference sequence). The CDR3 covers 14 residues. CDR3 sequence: CASSMGSGTGELFF. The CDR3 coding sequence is TGTGCCAGTAGTATGGGGTCGGGGACCGGGGAGCTGTTTTTT.

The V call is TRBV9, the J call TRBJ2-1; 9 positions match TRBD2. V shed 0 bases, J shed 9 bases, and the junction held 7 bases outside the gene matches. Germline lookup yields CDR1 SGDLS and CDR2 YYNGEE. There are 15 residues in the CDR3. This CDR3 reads CASSVVAGGPAEQFF. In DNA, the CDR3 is TGTGCCAGCAGCGTAGTCGCGGGGGGGCCCGCTGAGCAGTTCTTC.

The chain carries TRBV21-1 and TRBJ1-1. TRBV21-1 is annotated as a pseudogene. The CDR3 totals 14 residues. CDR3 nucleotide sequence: TGTGCCAGCAGCAAAGAAAAAGCGTCCGCTGAAGCTTTCTTT. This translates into CASSKEKASAEAFF.

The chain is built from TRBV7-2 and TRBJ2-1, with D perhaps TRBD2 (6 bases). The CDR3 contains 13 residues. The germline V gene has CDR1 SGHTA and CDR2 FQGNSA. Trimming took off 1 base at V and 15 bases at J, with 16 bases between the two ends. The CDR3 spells CASSLERIGSGFF. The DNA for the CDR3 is TGTGCCAGCAGCTTAGAAAGGATCGGGAGCGGGTTCTTC.

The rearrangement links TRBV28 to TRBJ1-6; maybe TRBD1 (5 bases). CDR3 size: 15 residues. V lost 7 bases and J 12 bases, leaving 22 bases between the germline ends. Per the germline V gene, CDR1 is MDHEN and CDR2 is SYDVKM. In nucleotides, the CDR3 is TGTGCCAGCACCACATGGGGGGTGATCCTTTTACCCCTCCACTTT. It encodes CASTTWGVILLPLHF.

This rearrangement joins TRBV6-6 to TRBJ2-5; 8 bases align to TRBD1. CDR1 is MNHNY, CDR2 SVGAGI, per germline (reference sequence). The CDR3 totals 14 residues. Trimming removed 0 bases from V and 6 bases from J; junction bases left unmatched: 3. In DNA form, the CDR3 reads TGTGCCAGCAGTTACTCAAGGACAGGGAAGACCCAGTACTTC. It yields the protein CASSYSRTGKTQYF.

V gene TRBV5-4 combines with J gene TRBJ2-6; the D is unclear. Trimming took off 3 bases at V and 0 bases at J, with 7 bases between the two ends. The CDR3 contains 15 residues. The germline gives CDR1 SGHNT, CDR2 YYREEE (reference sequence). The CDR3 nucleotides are TGTGCCAGCAGCTCAGGAACCTCTGGGGCCAACGTCCTGACTTTC. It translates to CASSSGTSGANVLTF. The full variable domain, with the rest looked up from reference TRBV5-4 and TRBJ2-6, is ETGVTQSPTHLIKTRGQQVTLRCSSQSGHNTVSWYQQALGQGPQFIFQYYREEENGRGNFPPRFSGLQFPNYSSELNVNALELDDSALYLCASSSGTSGANVLTFGAGSRLTVL.

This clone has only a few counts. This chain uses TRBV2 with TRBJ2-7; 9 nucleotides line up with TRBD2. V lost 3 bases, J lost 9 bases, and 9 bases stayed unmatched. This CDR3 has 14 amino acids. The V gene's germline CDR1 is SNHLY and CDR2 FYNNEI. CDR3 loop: CASSERLAGLGQYF. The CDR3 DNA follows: TGTGCCAGCAGTGAGCGCCTAGCGGGATTAGGGCAGTACTTC.

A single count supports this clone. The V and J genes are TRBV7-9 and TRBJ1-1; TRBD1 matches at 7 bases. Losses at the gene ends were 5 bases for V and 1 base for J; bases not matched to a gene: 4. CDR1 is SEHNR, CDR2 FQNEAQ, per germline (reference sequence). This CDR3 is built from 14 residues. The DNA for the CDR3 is TGTGCCAGCAGCCCGGGACAGAGGAACACTGAAGCTTTCTTT. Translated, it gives CASSPGQRNTEAFF.

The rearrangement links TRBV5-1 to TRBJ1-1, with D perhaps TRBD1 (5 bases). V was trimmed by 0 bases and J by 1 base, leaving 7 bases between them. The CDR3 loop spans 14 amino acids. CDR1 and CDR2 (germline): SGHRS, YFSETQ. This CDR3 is CASSLGQTNTEAFF. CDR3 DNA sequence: TGCGCCAGCAGCTTGGGACAGACGAACACTGAAGCTTTCTTT.

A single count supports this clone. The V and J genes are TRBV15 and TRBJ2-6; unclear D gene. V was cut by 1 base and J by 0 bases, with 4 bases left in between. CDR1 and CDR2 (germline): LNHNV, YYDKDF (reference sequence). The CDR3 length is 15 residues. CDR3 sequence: CATSRVISGANVLTF. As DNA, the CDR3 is TGTGCCACCAGCAGAGTTATCTCTGGGGCCAACGTCCTGACTTTC.

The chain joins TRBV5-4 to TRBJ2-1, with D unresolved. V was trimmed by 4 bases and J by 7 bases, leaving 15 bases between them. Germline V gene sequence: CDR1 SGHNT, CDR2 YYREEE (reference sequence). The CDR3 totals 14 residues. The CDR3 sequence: CASSLTRDRNEQFF. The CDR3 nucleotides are TGTGCCAGCAGCCTCACGAGAGATCGGAATGAGCAGTTCTTC.

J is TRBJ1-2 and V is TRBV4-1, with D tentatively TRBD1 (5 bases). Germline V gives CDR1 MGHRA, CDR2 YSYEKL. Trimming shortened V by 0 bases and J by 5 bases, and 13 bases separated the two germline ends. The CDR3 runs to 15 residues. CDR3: CASSQETGLRYGYTF. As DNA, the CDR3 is TGCGCCAGCAGCCAAGAAACGGGACTCCGGTATGGCTACACCTTC.

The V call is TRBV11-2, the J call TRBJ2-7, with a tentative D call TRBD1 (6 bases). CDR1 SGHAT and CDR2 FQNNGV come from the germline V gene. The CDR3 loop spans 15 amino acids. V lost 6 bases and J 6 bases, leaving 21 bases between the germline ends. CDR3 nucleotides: TGTGCCAGCAGGCCAACCCAGGGGTTACACCCCGAGCAGTACTTC. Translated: CASRPTQGLHPEQYF. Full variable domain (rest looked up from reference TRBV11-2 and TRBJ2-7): EAGVAQSPRYKIIEKRQSVAFWCNPISGHATLYWYQQILGQGPKLLIQFQNNGVVDDSQLPKDRFSAERLKGVDSTLKIQPAKLEDSAVYLCASRPTQGLHPEQYFGPGTRLTVT.